This TCR beta chain was obtained from a study of Graves' ophthalmopathy and Graves' hyperthyroidism. Germline assignment: CDR1 GTSNPN and CDR2 SVGIG (reference sequence). The CDR3 consists of 12 residues. Study results and caveats: Sensitivity reached 70.59% and specificity about 72% when the model predicted ophthalmopathy progression. A model of 13 signatures distinguished ophthalmopathy from stable hyperthyroidism at approximately 89% sensitivity and around 81% specificity.

This clonotype was counted at least ten times. Antigen unknown. The authors amplified TCR beta CDR3 regions, and they did so from RNA transcripts for repertoire sequencing. First-round RT-PCR relied on HTBI primers, and a second-round multiplex PCR came next. TCRdb reprocessed the multiplex PCR reads with MiXCR, giving one entry per CDR3 protein. The sample records roughly 610,000 distinct CDR3 sequences, approximately 22% being singletons. V gene TRBV30 combines with J gene TRBJ2-5; D is uncertain. Sequenced input: peripheral blood. The clonotype comes from a woman aged 18-29 years with stable Graves' hyperthyroidism. Some clones in this sample may be carry-over from other donors' samples. Here the CDR3 DNA reads TGTGCTGCGCGGCCGCACCAAGAGACCCAGTACTTC. Encoded protein: CAARPHQETQYF.